Below are 13 T cell receptor beta chains sequenced from a single sample in a study of OX40 agonist ivuxolimab in advanced cancers. The protocol was immunoSEQ multiplex PCR, while the TCRdb copy is restricted to in-frame clones and leaves out a portion. Of 77,000 or so clones in the sample, roughly 87% are singletons; the top ten hold around 1.9%. The material was CD4+ or CD8+ T cells sorted from blood, obtained in a trial of the OX40 agonist ivuxolimab. These receptors originate from an adult with an advanced solid tumor such as melanoma, head and neck, liver or kidney cancer.

Worth noting for this clone: This same CDR3 is encoded by further DNA sequences in the sample. This rearrangement joins TRBV18 to TRBJ2-7; 10 positions agree with TRBD1. V shed 3 bases and J 2 bases; nucleotides not matched to a gene: 4. The length of the CDR3 is 15 residues. Germline values: CDR1 KGHSH, CDR2 LQKENI. CDR3 coding DNA: TGTGCCAGCTCACCCCCGGGACAGGGGACCTACGAGCAGTACTTC. This sequence encodes CASSPPGQGTYEQYF.

In DNA, the CDR3 is TGTGCCATCAGTGAAGCGGGCAGGTGGAACGAGCAGTACTTC. Translated, it gives CAISEAGRWNEQYF. The chain carries TRBV10-3 and TRBJ2-7, with D possibly being TRBD2 (6 bases). In germline, CDR1 is ENHRY, CDR2 SYGVKD. This CDR3 spans 14 amino acids. Trimming removed 3 bases from V and 5 bases from J, with 14 bases in between.

Turning to this clone: Sequence at one end of the junction differs from germline and may be a read error. This sequence joins TRBV7-2 and TRBJ1-4; 10 bases match TRBD1. The germline V gene encodes CDR1 SGHTA and CDR2 FQGNSA. The CDR3 is 14 amino acids. CDR3 coding DNA: TGTGCCAGCAGCGCCGGGACAGGGGACGAAAAACTGCTTTTT. Encoded protein: CASSAGTGDEKLLF.

The chain has TRBV6-1 and TRBJ1-2; 9 nucleotides agree with TRBD1. Germline V lookup: CDR1 MNHNS, CDR2 SASEGT. Trimming took 4 bases from V and 0 from J; bases not matched to a gene: 6. The CDR3 runs 16 residues. The CDR3 is CASSGTGAATNYGYTF. CDR3 in DNA: TGTGCCAGCAGTGGGACAGGGGCCGCCACTAACTATGGCTACACCTTC.

This clone was seen only once. V usage is TRBV7-9 and J usage is TRBJ1-1; 7 bases agree with TRBD1. V shed 2 bases and J 3 bases; nucleotides not matched to a gene: 0. CDR3 length: 13 residues. CDR1 SEHNR and CDR2 FQNEAQ come from the germline V gene (reference sequence). The CDR3 reads CASSLQGDTEAFF. CDR3 sequence (DNA): TGTGCCAGCAGCTTACAGGGGGACACTGAAGCTTTCTTT. Complete variable domain (other parts from reference TRBV7-9 and TRBJ1-1): DTGVSQNPRHKITKRGQNVTFRCDPISEHNRLYWYRQTLGQGPEFLTYFQNEAQLEKSRLLSDRFSAERPKGSFSTLEIQRTEQGDSAMYLCASSLQGDTEAFFGQGTRLTVV.

The chain uses TRBV6-1 and TRBJ1-2; D uncertain. With 1 base removed from V and 8 bases from J, the gap between germline ends came to 5 bases. This CDR3 contains 11 residues. Germline V gene sequence: CDR1 MNHNS, CDR2 SASEGT. CDR3 in DNA: TGTGCCAGCAGTGAAGTTCGGGGCTACACCTTC. Amino acid sequence: CASSEVRGYTF.

In its sample, this clone was seen a few times. The chain recombines TRBV27 with TRBJ1-5, with 9 bases aligning to TRBD1. V lost 5 bases, J lost 4 bases, and 3 bases stayed unmatched. CDR3 length: 14 amino acids. Per the germline V gene, CDR1 is MNHEY and CDR2 is SMNVEV (reference sequence). Here the CDR3 reads CASSPTGGNQPQHF. As DNA, the CDR3 is TGTGCCAGCAGTCCGACAGGGGGTAATCAGCCCCAGCATTTT.

V and J are TRBV19 and TRBJ1-6, with a weak D call TRBD1 (6 bases). Germline CDR1 is LNHDA and CDR2 is SQIVND (reference sequence). This CDR3 spans 15 amino acids. The ends were cut back, 5 bases at V and 1 base at J, with 9 bases in the middle. The CDR3 sequence: CASSDQGSYNSPLHF. DNA for the CDR3: TGTGCCAGTAGTGACCAGGGGTCCTATAATTCACCCCTCCACTTT.

This chain links TRBV19 with TRBJ1-3, with a possible D match to TRBD1 (5 bases). V was pared by 5 bases and J by 3 bases, with 14 bases between. The germline V gene encodes CDR1 LNHDA and CDR2 SQIVND (reference sequence). This CDR3 region has 15 residues. The CDR3 loop reads CASSAVRVVGNTIYF. Written as DNA, the CDR3 is TGTGCCAGTAGTGCCGTCAGGGTTGTTGGAAACACCATATATTTT.

This chain uses TRBV2 with TRBJ1-2, with no clear D. Trimming left V 6 bases short and J 4 bases short, with 9 bases between. The germline V gene encodes CDR1 SNHLY and CDR2 FYNNEI. CDR3 length: 12 amino acids. The CDR3 region has the DNA TGTGCCAGCAGGTTGGATTTCTATGGCTACACCTTC. Protein sequence: CASRLDFYGYTF.

The chain is built from TRBV28 and TRBJ1-2; 7 nucleotides line up with TRBD1. After removal of 4 bases from V and 2 bases from J, the junction contained 4 bases not matched to a gene. The germline CDR1 and CDR2 sequences are MDHEN and SYDVKM. This CDR3 is 14 amino acids long. CDR3 nucleotides: TGTGCCAGCAGTTCGGGACAGCTAAACTATGGCTACACCTTC. Translated, it gives CASSSGQLNYGYTF.

The chain employs TRBV5-1 and TRBJ1-5; 7 bases align to TRBD1. CDR3 size: 15 residues. After removal of 0 bases from V and 6 bases from J, the junction contained 6 bases not matched to a gene. Germline assignment: CDR1 SGHRS and CDR2 YFSETQ. CDR3 sequence: CASSLAGRQGQPQHF. CDR3 DNA sequence: TGCGCCAGCAGCTTGGCAGGGAGACAGGGTCAGCCCCAGCATTTT.

This clone was observed once. The rearrangement links TRBV10-1 to TRBJ1-5; 12 bases line up with TRBD1. The CDR3 loop spans 18 amino acids. Germline CDR1 is WNHNN and CDR2 is SYGVQD (reference sequence). J was trimmed by 6 bases and V by 6 bases; bases with no gene match: 15. CDR3: CASSSWGQGAYRGQPQHF. CDR3 nucleotides: TGCGCCAGCAGCTCATGGGGACAGGGGGCTTATCGGGGTCAGCCCCAGCATTTT.